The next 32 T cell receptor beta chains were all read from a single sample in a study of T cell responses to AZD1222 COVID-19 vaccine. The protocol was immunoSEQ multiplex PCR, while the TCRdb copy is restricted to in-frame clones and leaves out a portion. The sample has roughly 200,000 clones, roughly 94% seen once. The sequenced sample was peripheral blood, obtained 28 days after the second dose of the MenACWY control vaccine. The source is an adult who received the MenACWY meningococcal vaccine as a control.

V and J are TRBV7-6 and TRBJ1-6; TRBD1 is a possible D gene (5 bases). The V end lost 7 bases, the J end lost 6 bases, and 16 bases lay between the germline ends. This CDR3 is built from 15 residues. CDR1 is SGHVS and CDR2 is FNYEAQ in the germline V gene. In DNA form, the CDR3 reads TGTGCCAGCAAGAGCGAGGGGTTTGGTAATTCACCCCTCCACTTT. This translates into CASKSEGFGNSPLHF.

CDR3 bases: TGTGCCAGCAGTTCAGGGAATAGCAATCAGCCCCAGCATTTT. Amino acids: CASSSGNSNQPQHF. V is TRBV28 and J is TRBJ1-5; D perhaps matches TRBD1 (5 bases). This CDR3 region has 14 residues. Germline V gene data show CDR1 as MDHEN and CDR2 as SYDVKM. Trimming took 4 bases from V and 0 from J, leaving 7 bases between them.

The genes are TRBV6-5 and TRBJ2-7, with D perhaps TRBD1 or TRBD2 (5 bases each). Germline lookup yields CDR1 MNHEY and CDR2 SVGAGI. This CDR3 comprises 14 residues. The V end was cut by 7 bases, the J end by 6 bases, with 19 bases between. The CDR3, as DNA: TGTGCCAGCACCCCGCCCGGGGCCCTCTCCGAGCAGTACTTC. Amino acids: CASTPPGALSEQYF.

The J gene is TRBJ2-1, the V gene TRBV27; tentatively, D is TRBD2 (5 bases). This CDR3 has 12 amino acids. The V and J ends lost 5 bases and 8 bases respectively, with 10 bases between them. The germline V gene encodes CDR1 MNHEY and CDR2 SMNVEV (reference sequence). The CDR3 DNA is TGTGCCAGCAGTCCGGGATGGGATGAGCAGTTCTTC. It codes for CASSPGWDEQFF.

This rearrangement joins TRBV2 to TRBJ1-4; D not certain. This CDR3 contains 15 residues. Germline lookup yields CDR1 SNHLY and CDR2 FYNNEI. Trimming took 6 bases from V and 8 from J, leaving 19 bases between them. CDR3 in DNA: TGTGCCAGCAGGAAGGGATCGGGAATAAACGAAAAACTGTTTTTT. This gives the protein CASRKGSGINEKLFF.

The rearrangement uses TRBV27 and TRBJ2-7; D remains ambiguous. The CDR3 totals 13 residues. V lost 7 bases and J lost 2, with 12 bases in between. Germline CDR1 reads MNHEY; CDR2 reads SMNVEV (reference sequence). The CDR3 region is CASKPHRTYEQYF. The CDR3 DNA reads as TGTGCCAGCAAGCCCCACAGAACCTACGAGCAGTACTTC.

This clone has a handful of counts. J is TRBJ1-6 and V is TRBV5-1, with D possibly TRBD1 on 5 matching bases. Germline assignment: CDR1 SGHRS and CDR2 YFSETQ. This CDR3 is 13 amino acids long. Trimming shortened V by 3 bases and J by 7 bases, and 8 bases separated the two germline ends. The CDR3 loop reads CASSWDLNSPLHF. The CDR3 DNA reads TGCGCCAGCAGCTGGGACCTAAATTCACCCCTCCACTTT.

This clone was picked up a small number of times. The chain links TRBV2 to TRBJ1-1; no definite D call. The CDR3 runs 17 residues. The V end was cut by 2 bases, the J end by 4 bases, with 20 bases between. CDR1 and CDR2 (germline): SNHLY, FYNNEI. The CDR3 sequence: CASSERDGGFRRTEAFF. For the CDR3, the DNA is TGTGCCAGCAGTGAAAGAGACGGAGGTTTCCGGCGCACTGAAGCTTTCTTT.

The CDR3 reads CASSQDFRGGGELFF. DNA of the CDR3: TGCGCCAGCAGCCAAGATTTCAGGGGGGGCGGGGAGCTGTTTTTT. The chain recombines TRBV4-3 with TRBJ2-2, with D perhaps TRBD1 or TRBD2 (7 bases each). CDR1 is LGHNA, CDR2 YSLEER, per germline. Trimming took off 0 bases at V and 7 bases at J, with 12 bases between the two ends. The CDR3 is 15 residues long.

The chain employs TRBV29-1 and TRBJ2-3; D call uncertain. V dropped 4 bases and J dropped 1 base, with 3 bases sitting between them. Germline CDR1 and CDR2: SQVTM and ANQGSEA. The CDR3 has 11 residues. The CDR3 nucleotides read TGCAGCGTTGGGGGCACAGATACGCAGTATTTT. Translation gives CSVGGTDTQYF.

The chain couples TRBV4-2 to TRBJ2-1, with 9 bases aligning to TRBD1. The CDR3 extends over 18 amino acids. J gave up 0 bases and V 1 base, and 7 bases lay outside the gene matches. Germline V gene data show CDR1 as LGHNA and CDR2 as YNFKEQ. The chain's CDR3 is CASSQGQGGSSSYNEQFF. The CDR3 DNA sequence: TGTGCCAGCAGCCAAGGACAGGGGGGCTCGAGCTCCTACAATGAGCAGTTCTTC.

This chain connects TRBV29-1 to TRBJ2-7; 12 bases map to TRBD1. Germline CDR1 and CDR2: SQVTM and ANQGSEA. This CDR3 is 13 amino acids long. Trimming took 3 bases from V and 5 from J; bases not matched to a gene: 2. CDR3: CSVEGQGADEQYF. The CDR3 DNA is TGCAGCGTTGAGGGACAGGGGGCTGACGAGCAGTACTTC.

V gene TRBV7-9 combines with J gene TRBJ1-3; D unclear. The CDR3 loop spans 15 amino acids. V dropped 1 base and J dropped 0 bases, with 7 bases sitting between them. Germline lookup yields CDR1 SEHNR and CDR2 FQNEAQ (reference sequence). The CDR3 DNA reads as TGTGCCAGCAGCTTAGTTGAGGGCTCTGGAAACACCATATATTTT. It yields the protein CASSLVEGSGNTIYF.

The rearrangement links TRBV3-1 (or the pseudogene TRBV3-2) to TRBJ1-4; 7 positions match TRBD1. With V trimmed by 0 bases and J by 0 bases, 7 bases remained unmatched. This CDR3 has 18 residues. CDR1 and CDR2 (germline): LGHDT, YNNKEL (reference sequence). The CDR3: CASSQDPLTGSTNEKLFF. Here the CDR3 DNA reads TGTGCCAGCAGCCAAGATCCCCTGACAGGGTCAACTAATGAAAAACTGTTTTTT.

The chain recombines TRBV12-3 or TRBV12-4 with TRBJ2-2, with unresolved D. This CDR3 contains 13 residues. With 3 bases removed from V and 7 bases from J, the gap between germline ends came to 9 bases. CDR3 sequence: CASSFLSGGELFF. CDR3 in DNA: TGTGCCAGCAGTTTTCTATCGGGCGGGGAGCTGTTTTTT.

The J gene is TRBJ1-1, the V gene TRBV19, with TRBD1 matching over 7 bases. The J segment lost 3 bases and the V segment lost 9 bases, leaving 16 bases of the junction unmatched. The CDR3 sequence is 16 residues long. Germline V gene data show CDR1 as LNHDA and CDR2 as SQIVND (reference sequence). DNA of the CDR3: TGTGCCAGCAGCACGATTACAGGGGATTTGGACACTGAAGCTTTCTTT. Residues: CASSTITGDLDTEAFF.

The CDR3 DNA is TGTGCCAGTGCTTGGACAGGGGTAGAGTCACCCCTCCACTTT. Protein sequence: CASAWTGVESPLHF. V usage is TRBV19 and J usage is TRBJ1-6, with 9 bases matching TRBD1. V shed 8 bases, J shed 10 bases, and the junction held 9 bases outside the gene matches. In germline, CDR1 is LNHDA, CDR2 SQIVND (reference sequence). The CDR3 sequence is 14 residues long. The entire variable domain, with the rest obtained from reference TRBV19 and TRBJ1-6, is as follows: DGGITQSPKYLFRKEGQNVTLSCEQNLNHDAMYWYRQDPGQGLRLIYYSQIVNDFQKGDIAEGYSVSREKKESFPLTVTSAQKNPTAFYLCASAWTGVESPLHFGNGTRLTVT.

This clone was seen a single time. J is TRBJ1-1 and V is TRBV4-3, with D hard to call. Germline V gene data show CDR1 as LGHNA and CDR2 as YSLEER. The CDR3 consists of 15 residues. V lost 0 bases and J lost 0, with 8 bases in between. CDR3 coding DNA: TGCGCCAGCAGCCAAGATGGGGAAATGAACACTGAAGCTTTCTTT. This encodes CASSQDGEMNTEAFF.

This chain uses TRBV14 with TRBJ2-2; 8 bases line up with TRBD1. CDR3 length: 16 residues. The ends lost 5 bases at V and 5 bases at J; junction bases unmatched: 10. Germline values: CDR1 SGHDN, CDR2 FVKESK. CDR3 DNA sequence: TGTGCCAGCAGCTCCGGACAGGGCGGGTGGACCGGGGAGCTGTTTTTT. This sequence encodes CASSSGQGGWTGELFF.

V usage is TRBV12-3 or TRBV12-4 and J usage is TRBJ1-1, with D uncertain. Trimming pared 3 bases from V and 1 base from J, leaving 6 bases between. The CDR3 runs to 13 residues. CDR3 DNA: TGTGCCAGCAGTTTTTCCCCGAACACTGAAGCTTTCTTT. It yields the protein CASSFSPNTEAFF.

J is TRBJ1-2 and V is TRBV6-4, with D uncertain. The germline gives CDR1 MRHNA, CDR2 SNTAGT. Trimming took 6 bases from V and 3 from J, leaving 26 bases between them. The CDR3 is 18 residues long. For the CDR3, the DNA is TGTGCCAGCAGGGCCTACCACATTACAGCCGGTGGGGACTATGGCTACACCTTC. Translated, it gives CASRAYHITAGGDYGYTF.

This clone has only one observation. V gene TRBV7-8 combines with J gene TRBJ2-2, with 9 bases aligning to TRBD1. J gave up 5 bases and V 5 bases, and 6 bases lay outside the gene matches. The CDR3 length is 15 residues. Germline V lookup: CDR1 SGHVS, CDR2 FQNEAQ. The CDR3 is CASSARTGVTGELFF. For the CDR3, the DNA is TGTGCCAGCAGCGCTAGGACAGGGGTGACCGGGGAGCTGTTTTTT.

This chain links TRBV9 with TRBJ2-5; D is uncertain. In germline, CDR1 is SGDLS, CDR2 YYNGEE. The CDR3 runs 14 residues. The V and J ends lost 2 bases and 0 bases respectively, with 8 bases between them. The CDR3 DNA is TGTGCCAGCAGCGTCTCTACTAACCAAGAGACCCAGTACTTC. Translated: CASSVSTNQETQYF.

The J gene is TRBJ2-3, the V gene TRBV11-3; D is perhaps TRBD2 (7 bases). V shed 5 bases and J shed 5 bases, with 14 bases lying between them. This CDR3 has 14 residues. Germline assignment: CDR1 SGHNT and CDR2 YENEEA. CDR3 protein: CASSTGGPGDTQYF. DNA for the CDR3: TGTGCCAGCAGCACGGGGGGCCCAGGAGATACGCAGTATTTT.

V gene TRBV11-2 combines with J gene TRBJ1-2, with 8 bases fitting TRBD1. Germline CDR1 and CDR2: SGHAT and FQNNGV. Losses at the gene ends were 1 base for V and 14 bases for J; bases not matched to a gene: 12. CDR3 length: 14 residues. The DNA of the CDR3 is TGTGCCAGCAGCTTAGTACGTGCAGGGGGCGCAAAAACCTTC. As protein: CASSLVRAGGAKTF.

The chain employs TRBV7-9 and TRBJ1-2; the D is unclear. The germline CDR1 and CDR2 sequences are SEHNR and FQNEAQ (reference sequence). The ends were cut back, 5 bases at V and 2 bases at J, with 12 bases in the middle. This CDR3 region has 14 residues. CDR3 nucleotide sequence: TGTGCCAGCAGCGGTGAAGGGATAAACTATGGCTACACCTTC. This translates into CASSGEGINYGYTF.

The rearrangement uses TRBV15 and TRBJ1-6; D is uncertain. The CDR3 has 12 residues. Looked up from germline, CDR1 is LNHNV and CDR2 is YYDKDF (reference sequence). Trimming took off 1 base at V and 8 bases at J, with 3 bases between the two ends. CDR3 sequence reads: CATSRVDSPLHF. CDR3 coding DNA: TGTGCCACCAGCAGAGTAGATTCACCCCTCCACTTT.

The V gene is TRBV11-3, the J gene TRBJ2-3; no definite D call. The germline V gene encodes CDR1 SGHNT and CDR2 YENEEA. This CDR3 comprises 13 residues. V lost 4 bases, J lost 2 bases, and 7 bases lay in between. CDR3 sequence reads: CASSSSPTDTQYF. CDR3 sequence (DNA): TGTGCCAGCAGCTCCTCCCCCACAGATACGCAGTATTTT.

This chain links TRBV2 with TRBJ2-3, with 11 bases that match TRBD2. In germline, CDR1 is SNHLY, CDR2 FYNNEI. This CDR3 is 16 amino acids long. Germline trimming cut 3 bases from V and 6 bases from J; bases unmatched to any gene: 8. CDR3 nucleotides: TGTGCCAGCAGTGAGGACCGAGCTAGCGGGAGGGATACGCAGTATTTT. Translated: CASSEDRASGRDTQYF.

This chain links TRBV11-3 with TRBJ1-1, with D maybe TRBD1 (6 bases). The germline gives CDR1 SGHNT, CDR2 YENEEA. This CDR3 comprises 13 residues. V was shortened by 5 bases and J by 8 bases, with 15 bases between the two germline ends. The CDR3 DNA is TGTGCCAGCAGCCCCGGCGGGGGGGGCGAAGCTTTCTTT. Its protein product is CASSPGGGGEAFF.

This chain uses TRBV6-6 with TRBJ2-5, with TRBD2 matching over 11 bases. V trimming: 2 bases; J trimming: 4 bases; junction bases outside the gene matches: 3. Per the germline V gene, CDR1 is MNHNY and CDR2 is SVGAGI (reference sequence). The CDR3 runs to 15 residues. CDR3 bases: TGTGCCAGCAGTTACCTAGGACTAGCGGGAGAGACCCAGTACTTC. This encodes CASSYLGLAGETQYF.

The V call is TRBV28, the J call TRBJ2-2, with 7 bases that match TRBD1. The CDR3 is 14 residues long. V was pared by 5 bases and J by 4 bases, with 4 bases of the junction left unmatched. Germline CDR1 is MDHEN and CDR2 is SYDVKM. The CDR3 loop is CASSPGTVTGELFF. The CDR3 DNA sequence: TGTGCCAGCAGTCCGGGGACAGTCACCGGGGAGCTGTTTTTT.